The 24 T cell receptor beta chains listed next were all sequenced from one sample in a study of response to subunit inactivated influenza vaccine. From the RT-PCR reads, TCRdb called clonotypes with MiXCR, one entry per CDR3 protein. The top ten clones hold roughly 13% of a sample with around 570,000 distinct CDR3 sequences, about 8% of them seen once. The sequencing here drew on PBMCs from blood, taken 23 to 25 months after vaccination. The origin of the receptors is a man aged 45 to 75 who received an inactivated influenza vaccine.

The rearrangement joins TRBV5-5 to TRBJ2-3; 11 bases match TRBD1. V lost 3 bases, J lost 4 bases, and 7 bases stayed unmatched. Per germline, CDR1 SGHKS and CDR2 YYEKEE (reference sequence). This CDR3 contains 16 residues. The CDR3 protein is CASSSPGQGASDTQYF. CDR3 sequence (DNA): TGTGCCAGCAGCTCGCCAGGACAGGGGGCATCAGATACGCAGTATTTT.

This clonotype was detected only a few times. The rearrangement uses TRBV20-1 and TRBJ1-2; perhaps TRBD1 as D (6 bases). CDR3 length equals 14 residues. Germline lookup yields CDR1 DFQATT and CDR2 SNEGSKA (reference sequence). The V and J ends lost 5 bases and 4 bases respectively, with 17 bases between them. Here the CDR3 reads CSAPWNRVGYGYTF. In nucleotides, the CDR3 is TGCAGTGCTCCGTGGAACAGGGTCGGCTATGGCTACACCTTC.

At least ten counts were recorded for this clonotype. V usage is TRBV20-1 and J usage is TRBJ2-7, with D perhaps matching TRBD1 (6 bases). The CDR3 runs 14 residues. From germline, CDR1 is DFQATT and CDR2 SNEGSKA (reference sequence). V lost 5 bases, J lost 4 bases, and 18 bases lay in between. CDR3 amino acids: CSALTGYRAYEQYF. As DNA, the CDR3 is TGCAGTGCTCTCACAGGGTATAGGGCTTACGAGCAGTACTTC.

There are a few counts of this clonotype. CDR3 residues: CASDRRGTEAFF. In nucleotides, the CDR3 is TGTGCCAGCGACCGGCGGGGGACTGAAGCTTTCTTT. The genes are TRBV6-1 and TRBJ1-1; a weak D match, TRBD1 (5 bases). The CDR3 totals 12 residues. The germline gives CDR1 MNHNS, CDR2 SASEGT. Trimming took off 8 bases at V and 5 bases at J, with 12 bases between the two ends.

This sequence joins TRBV12-3 or TRBV12-4 and TRBJ2-2, with 7 bases lining up with TRBD2. The CDR3 runs to 18 residues. CDR3 sequence: CTRSLARLAVANTGELFF. The DNA for the CDR3 is TGTACCCGCAGTTTAGCGAGGCTAGCGGTAGCGAACACCGGGGAGCTGTTTTTT.

This clonotype has just a few counts. The chain uses TRBV28 and TRBJ2-1, with D perhaps matching TRBD2 (5 bases). The germline CDR1 and CDR2 sequences are MDHEN and SYDVKM. Deletions cut 3 bases from V and 2 bases from J, with 11 bases between. The CDR3 runs to 15 residues. The CDR3 protein is CASSFEGRPYNEQFF. Written as DNA, the CDR3 is TGTGCCAGCAGTTTCGAAGGGAGACCCTACAATGAGCAGTTCTTC.

The sample holds a few counts of this clonotype. V and J are TRBV6-1 and TRBJ2-7; weak D call: TRBD2 (5 bases). CDR3 length equals 13 residues. The V gene's germline CDR1 is MNHNS and CDR2 SASEGT. V dropped 6 bases and J dropped 2 bases, with 11 bases sitting between them. The CDR3: CASRAASTYEQYF. The CDR3 DNA reads TGTGCCAGCAGAGCGGCTTCGACCTACGAGCAGTACTTC.

Only a few counts were recorded for this clonotype. This chain uses TRBV7-2 with TRBJ2-2; D is undetermined. CDR3 size: 13 residues. V lost 2 bases to trimming and J lost 11 bases, with 12 bases between them. Germline V CDR1 and CDR2: SGHTA, FQGNSA. The DNA of the CDR3 is TGTGCCAGCAGCTTAACCGGTGGCTTTGAGCTGTTTTTT. Translated: CASSLTGGFELFF.

The table lists this clonotype with many counts. CDR3 protein: CASSSGTAKNIQYF. CDR3 in DNA: TGTGCCAGCAGTTCCGGGACAGCCAAAAACATTCAGTACTTC. The gene calls are TRBV5-5 and TRBJ2-4; D tentatively fits TRBD1 or TRBD2 (5 bases each). Germline values: CDR1 SGHKS, CDR2 YYEKEE (reference sequence). The CDR3 runs to 14 residues. V was shortened by 5 bases and J by 0 bases, with 9 bases between the two germline ends.

Many counts were recorded for this clonotype. V gene TRBV5-1 combines with J gene TRBJ2-7; D tentatively fits TRBD1 or TRBD2 (5 bases each). This CDR3 is 17 amino acids long. The V end lost 0 bases, the J end lost 4 bases, and 20 bases lay between the germline ends. Germline loops: CDR1 SGHRS, CDR2 YFSETQ. The CDR3 coding sequence is TGCGCCAGCAGCTTGGTCGTTAAAAGGGGAGAGGGTTACGAGCAGTACTTC. It encodes CASSLVVKRGEGYEQYF.

This clonotype occurred many times. This chain links TRBV3-1 with TRBJ2-5, with a tentative D call TRBD2 (5 bases). The V end was cut by 4 bases, the J end by 5 bases, with 8 bases between. This CDR3 region has 12 residues. Germline CDR1 LGHDT, CDR2 YNNKEL (reference sequence). This CDR3 is CASSRPGETQYF. The CDR3 DNA reads TGTGCCAGCAGCCGTCCGGGGGAGACCCAGTACTTC.

The genes are TRBV27 and TRBJ1-3; D ambiguous. CDR1 MNHEY and CDR2 SMNVEV come from the germline V gene (reference sequence). The CDR3 covers 14 residues. The V and J ends lost 6 bases and 0 bases respectively, with 9 bases between them. DNA of the CDR3: TGTGCCAGCAGCCCAAGGCGCTCTGGAAACACCATATATTTT. Protein: CASSPRRSGNTIYF.

This clonotype appeared many times. This chain connects TRBV21-1 to TRBJ1-5; the table's D gene call, TRBD1, was not cross checked with the DNA. TRBV21-1 is listed as a pseudogene. The CDR3 runs to 14 residues. CDR3: CASSPGRLNQPQHF. The CDR3 DNA follows: TGTGCCAGCAGCCCTGGGCGGTTGAATCAGCCCCAGCATTTT.

CDR3 in amino acids: CASSQDLGLAGAISEQFF. For the CDR3, the DNA is TGTGCCAGCAGCCAAGATCTCGGACTAGCGGGAGCCATTTCTGAGCAGTTCTTC. This sequence joins TRBV4-2 and TRBJ2-1; TRBD2 agrees at 13 bases. The germline gives CDR1 LGHNA, CDR2 YNFKEQ. Trimming took 0 bases from V and 9 from J; bases not matched to a gene: 11. This CDR3 spans 18 amino acids.

The rearrangement joins TRBV6-1 to TRBJ2-5, with 11 bases lining up with TRBD2. V was pared by 2 bases and J by 4 bases, with 3 bases of the junction left unmatched. Germline V CDR1 and CDR2: MNHNS, SASEGT. This CDR3 has 15 residues. The CDR3 DNA sequence: TGTGCCAGCAGTGAATCTAGCGGGGGGCGAGAGACCCAGTACTTC. As protein: CASSESSGGRETQYF.

In this sample, this clonotype turned up a few times. The chain carries TRBV4-3 and TRBJ1-4, with no clear D. Germline V gene data show CDR1 as LGHNA and CDR2 as YSLEER. Trimming shortened V by 3 bases and J by 7 bases, and 12 bases separated the two germline ends. The CDR3 extends over 14 amino acids. CDR3 coding DNA: TGCGCCAGCAGCCAGGAACAGCCGGGTGAAAAACTGTTTTTT. The encoded protein is CASSQEQPGEKLFF.

This clonotype was seen at least ten times. The V call is TRBV10-3, the J call TRBJ2-7; 7 bases agree with TRBD2. CDR1 is ENHRY, CDR2 SYGVKD, per germline. The CDR3 consists of 15 residues. Trimming at V came to 8 bases and at J to 3 bases, leaving 13 bases not matched to a gene. The CDR3 reads CAISPRLAENYEQYF. CDR3 DNA: TGTGCCATCTCGCCGCGGCTAGCGGAGAACTACGAGCAGTACTTC.

This clonotype has a count of ten or more. The chain links TRBV4-3 to TRBJ1-3; no clear D gene. With 3 bases removed from V and 2 bases from J, the gap between germline ends came to 17 bases. Germline CDR1 LGHNA, CDR2 YSLEER. The CDR3 consists of 17 residues. CDR3 loop: CASSQSPGRIAGNTIYF. The CDR3 DNA follows: TGCGCCAGCAGCCAGTCCCCCGGGAGGATTGCTGGAAACACCATATATTTT.

This clonotype was counted a few times. The genes are TRBV20-1 and TRBJ1-1, with 9 bases lining up with TRBD1. J was trimmed by 1 base and V by 2 bases; bases with no gene match: 8. In germline, CDR1 is DFQATT, CDR2 SNEGSKA (reference sequence). CDR3 length equals 16 residues. The CDR3 loop is CSARPGTGMKNTEAFF. Here the CDR3 DNA reads TGCAGTGCTAGACCCGGGACAGGGATGAAGAACACTGAAGCTTTCTTT.

The chain carries TRBV7-2 and TRBJ1-2, with D unresolved. V gave up 7 bases and J gave up 6 bases, with 12 bases separating them. CDR1 SGHTA and CDR2 FQGNSA come from the germline V gene. The CDR3 runs to 12 residues. CDR3 coding DNA: TGTGCCAGCACCCCGGGGTACCATGGCTACACCTTC. Translated, it gives CASTPGYHGYTF.

The rearrangement joins TRBV7-2 to TRBJ1-3; 7 bases agree with TRBD1. The trim removed 1 base at V and 0 bases at J, leaving 3 bases unmatched. Germline loops: CDR1 SGHTA, CDR2 FQGNSA. The length of the CDR3 is 16 residues. The CDR3 nucleotides are TGTGCCAGCAGCTTAGAGGGACAGAGCTCTGGAAACACCATATATTTT. This encodes CASSLEGQSSGNTIYF.

V and J are TRBV6-1 and TRBJ2-1; 9 bases are shared with TRBD2. The CDR3 is made up of 15 amino acids. Germline V gene lookup returns CDR1 MNHNS and CDR2 SASEGT. V was pared by 6 bases and J by 4 bases, with 7 bases of the junction left unmatched. For the CDR3, the DNA is TGTGCCAGCAGCGCCGGGACTAGCCAATACAATGAGCAGTTCTTC. Encoded protein: CASSAGTSQYNEQFF.

This clonotype was observed at least ten times. The V gene is TRBV18, the J gene TRBJ1-2; TRBD1 matches 8 bases. Trimming removed 3 bases from V and 6 bases from J; junction bases left unmatched: 3. Germline V lookup: CDR1 KGHSH, CDR2 LQKENI. The CDR3 spans 13 residues. The CDR3 protein is CASSPDRDHGYTF. In DNA, the CDR3 is TGTGCCAGCTCACCGGACAGGGACCATGGCTACACCTTC.

This clonotype has only a few counts. The chain recombines TRBV7-8 with TRBJ2-1, with 8 nucleotides matching TRBD2. The V and J ends lost 4 bases and 4 bases, in that order; junction bases with no gene match: 6. Germline CDR1 reads SGHVS; CDR2 reads FQNEAQ. The CDR3 sequence is 15 residues long. The CDR3 nucleotides are TGTGCCAGCAGCTGGGGAGCTAGCGGGTACAATGAGCAGTTCTTC. As protein: CASSWGASGYNEQFF.